The present T cell receptor (beta chain) was sequenced within a study of cytomegalovirus exposure and HLA in healthy donors. PCR used 60 Vbeta primers and 13 Jbeta primers. TCRdb keeps only in-frame clones here, not all; method: immunoSEQ multiplex PCR. The sample records about 150,000 clones, approximately 73% being singletons. The trim removed 5 bases at V and 4 bases at J, leaving 3 bases unmatched. CDR1 MNHEY and CDR2 SMNVEV come from the germline V gene (reference sequence). The CDR3 runs to 13 residues. This clonotype originated in a man under 40 in good health and CMV-seropositive. This chain uses TRBV27 with TRBJ1-2, with 8 positions matching TRBD1. Sequencing was done on a sample of PBMCs. DNA of the CDR3: TGTGCCAGCAGTCGACAGGGGCTCTATGGCTACACCTTC. Amino acids: CASSRQGLYGYTF.